What follows describes a single T cell receptor (beta chain). As handled by the study authors: Counts of nucleated cells, estimated from reference gene primer amplification, were obtained. The assay was immunoSEQ multiplex PCR, and TCRdb's table has in-frame clones only and misses some. V and J calls and clone size are copied from that table; D and trimming were computed from the DNA. The table shows 200,000 to 250,000 clones, with approximately 80% occurring only once. This sample was taken from a study of blood T cell repertoires in COVID-19. Whole-study context: COVID-19 samples collected from the United States, Italy and Spain covered acute and convalescent phases.

V shed 6 bases and J 1 base; nucleotides not matched to a gene: 5. CDR1 is LGHDT and CDR2 is YNNKEL in the germline V gene (reference sequence). The CDR3 spans 15 residues. Sequencing was done on a sample of peripheral blood. This clonotype was obtained from a woman aged 80 or older with COVID-19, enrolled during active disease. The V and J genes are TRBV3-1 (or the pseudogene TRBV3-2) and TRBJ2-2; 7 nucleotides line up with TRBD2. CDR3 sequence: CASRRTSGNTGELFF. The CDR3 nucleotides read TGTGCCAGCAGACGGACTAGTGGGAACACCGGGGAGCTGTTTTTT.